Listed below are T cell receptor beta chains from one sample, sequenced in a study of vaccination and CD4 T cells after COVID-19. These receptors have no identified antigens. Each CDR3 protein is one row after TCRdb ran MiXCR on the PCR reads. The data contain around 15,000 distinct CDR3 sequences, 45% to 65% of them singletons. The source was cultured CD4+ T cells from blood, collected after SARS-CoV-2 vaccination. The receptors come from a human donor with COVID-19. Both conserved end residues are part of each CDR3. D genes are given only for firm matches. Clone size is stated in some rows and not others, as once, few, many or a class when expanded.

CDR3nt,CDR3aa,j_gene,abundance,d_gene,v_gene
TGCAGTGCTAGAGGCATCCTAGACAGGCAAGAGACCCAGTACTTC,CSARGILDRQETQYF,TRBJ2-5,few,NA,TRBV20-1
TGCGCCAGCAGTCAATCGTGGGACCTGAACACTGAAGCTTTCTTT,CASSQSWDLNTEAFF,TRBJ1-1,once,NA,TRBV23-1
TGTGCCAGCAGTCCCACCACAGATACGCAGTATTTT,CASSPTTDTQYF,TRBJ2-3,medium-sized,NA,TRBV27
TGCAGTGCTAGAGACCGAGTGACTAGTTTGGATACGCAGTATTTT,CSARDRVTSLDTQYF,TRBJ2-3,NA,NA,TRBV20-1
TGTGCCAGCAGTTACTCGGCGCAGGGGGCGCCTCAGCCCCAGCATTTT,CASSYSAQGAPQPQHF,TRBJ1-5,few,TRBD1,TRBV6-5
TGCAGTGCTAGAGAAGGTTTACTTGAAGCTTTCTTT,CSAREGLLEAFF,TRBJ1-1,few,NA,TRBV20-1
TGTGCCACCAGTGGGGAAAGTAACACCGGGGAGCTGTTTTTT,CATSGESNTGELFF,TRBJ2-2,few,NA,TRBV24-1
TGTGCCACCACCCCCGGGACTAGATTTGAGACCCAGTACTTC,CATTPGTRFETQYF,TRBJ2-5,NA,TRBD2,TRBV24-1
TGTGCCACCAGTGATGCAAGGTATTTGGAGACCCAGTACTTC,CATSDARYLETQYF,TRBJ2-5,NA,NA,TRBV24-1
TGTGCCAGCTCTCAACAATTTACGACCTACGGGCAGTACTTC,CASSQQFTTYGQYF,TRBJ2-7,once,NA,TRBV6-1
TGCGCCAGCAGGGAGAGGCGGGACAGCCTTATCTACGAGCAGTACTTC,CASRERRDSLIYEQYF,TRBJ2-7,NA,NA,TRBV5-1
TGTGCCAGCAGTCCACATACAGGGGTGGGCTACACCTTC,CASSPHTGVGYTF,TRBJ1-2,once,TRBD1,TRBV7-2
TGCAGTGCTAATAAAGAGTACAATGAGCAGTTCTTC,CSANKEYNEQFF,TRBJ2-1,NA,NA,TRBV20-1
TGTGCCACCCGGGGACTAGCGGGGAGGTATGAGCAGTTCTTC,CATRGLAGRYEQFF,TRBJ2-1,NA,TRBD2,TRBV19
TGTGCCACCAGCAGAGACGGGACAGGGACGTACAATGAGCAGTTCTTC,CATSRDGTGTYNEQFF,TRBJ2-1,few,TRBD1,TRBV15
TGTGCCAGTAGTGAATACAGGGGTCTGGAACAGCCCCAGCATTTT,CASSEYRGLEQPQHF,TRBJ1-5,NA,TRBD1,TRBV19
TGTGCCAGCAGTGGGGACAGGGGACATTCACCCCTCCACTTT,CASSGDRGHSPLHF,TRBJ1-6,few,TRBD1,TRBV2
TGTGCCAGCACCGCCCTGAACAATGAGCAGTTCTTC,CASTALNNEQFF,TRBJ2-1,NA,NA,TRBV7-8
TGCAGTGCTAGAGCTGGATGGGGGGAAACTGAAGCTTTCTTT,CSARAGWGETEAFF,TRBJ1-1,few,NA,TRBV20-1
TGTGCCAGCAGCTTCGGGGAGGTGGTAAACACCATATATTTT,CASSFGEVVNTIYF,TRBJ1-3,NA,NA,TRBV5-3
TGTGCCAGCAGCTTAGAGGGGAAGGGAGATACGCAGTATTTT,CASSLEGKGDTQYF,TRBJ2-3,NA,NA,TRBV7-9
TGTGCCAGCAGCTCCATACTAGCGGGGGGGAGGGAGACCCAGTACTTC,CASSSILAGGRETQYF,TRBJ2-5,few,TRBD2,TRBV27
TGTGCCAGCAGGGGACAGGGAGGCACCGGGGGGCTGTTTTTT,CASRGQGGTGGLFF,TRBJ2-2,NA,TRBD1,TRBV6-4
TGTGCCAGCAGTTTGGGCGGGAGGGCTGGCTACGAGCAGTACTTC,CASSLGGRAGYEQYF,TRBJ2-7,NA,TRBD2,TRBV12-3/TRBV12-4
TGTGCCAGCAGCTTACGCGCGGCAGGGGATGGCAATCAGCCCCAGCATTTT,CASSLRAAGDGNQPQHF,TRBJ1-5,large,NA,TRBV7-2
TGTGCCTGGATCGGGGTGAACACTGAAGCTTTCTTT,CAWIGVNTEAFF,TRBJ1-1,NA,NA,TRBV30
TGCAGTGCTACCCTGGACAGTTCCTACGAGCAGTACTTC,CSATLDSSYEQYF,TRBJ2-7,NA,NA,TRBV20-1
TGTGCCACCAGCAGAACCGCCGGGGGGAAAGAGACCCAGTACTTC,CATSRTAGGKETQYF,TRBJ2-5,NA,TRBD2,TRBV15
TGTGCCAGCAGTTACCGGTCTAGCGGGTCACAAGAGACCCAGTACTTC,CASSYRSSGSQETQYF,TRBJ2-5,NA,TRBD2,TRBV6-2/TRBV6-3
TGTGCCAGCAGCTTGGAGGGACGCTATGGCTACACCTTC,CASSLEGRYGYTF,TRBJ1-2,few,NA,TRBV5-4
TGTGCCAGCAGTCCCCGACAGGGCCCCCAAAATTCACCCCTCCACTTT,CASSPRQGPQNSPLHF,TRBJ1-6,NA,TRBD1,TRBV28
TGTGCCAGTAGTACCTCCAGGAGCACTGAAGCTTTCTTT,CASSTSRSTEAFF,TRBJ1-1,NA,NA,TRBV19
TGTGCTAGCAGCTTAGTCTCGCCTAGCGGGGTGAACACCGGGGAGCTGTTTTTT,CASSLVSPSGVNTGELFF,TRBJ2-2,few,TRBD2,TRBV7-7
TGCGCCAGCAGCCATCCAACTAGCGGAAGCACAGATACGCAGTATTTT,CASSHPTSGSTDTQYF,TRBJ2-3,NA,TRBD2,TRBV4-1
TGTGCCAGCAGTCCAGGGTCGGGGCAAGAGACCCAGTACTTC,CASSPGSGQETQYF,TRBJ2-5,few,NA,TRBV7-9
TGTGCCAGCAGCTTACAGAACACTGAAGCTTTCTTT,CASSLQNTEAFF,TRBJ1-1,NA,NA,TRBV11-3